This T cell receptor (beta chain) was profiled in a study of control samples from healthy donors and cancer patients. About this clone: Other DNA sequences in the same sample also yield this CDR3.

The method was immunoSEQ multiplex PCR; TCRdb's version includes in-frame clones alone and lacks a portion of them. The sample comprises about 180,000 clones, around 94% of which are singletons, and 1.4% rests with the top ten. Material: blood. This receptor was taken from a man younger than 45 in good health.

The CDR3, as DNA: TGTGCCAGCAGCTTAGTGGCGGGGTCCACAGATACGCAGTATTTT. As protein: CASSLVAGSTDTQYF. The rearrangement uses TRBV7-8 and TRBJ2-3; tentatively, D is TRBD2 (6 bases). This CDR3 contains 15 residues. With 1 base removed from V and 2 bases from J, the gap between germline ends came to 10 bases. The germline CDR1 and CDR2 sequences are SGHVS and FQNEAQ.